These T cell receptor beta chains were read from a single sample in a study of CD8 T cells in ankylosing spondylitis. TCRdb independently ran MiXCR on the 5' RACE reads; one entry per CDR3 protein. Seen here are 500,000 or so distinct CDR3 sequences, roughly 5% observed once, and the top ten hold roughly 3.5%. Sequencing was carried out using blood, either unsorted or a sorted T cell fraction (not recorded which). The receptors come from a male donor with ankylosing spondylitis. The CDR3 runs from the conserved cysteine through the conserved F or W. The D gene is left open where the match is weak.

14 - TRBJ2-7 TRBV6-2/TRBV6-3 CASRRTVSSYEQYF
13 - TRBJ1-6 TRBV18 CASSPGDNSPLHF
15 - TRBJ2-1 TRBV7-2 CASSQWAGPYNEQFF
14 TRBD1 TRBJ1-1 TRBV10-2 CASSSKVKQGEAFF
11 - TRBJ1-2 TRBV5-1 CASGTQYGYTF
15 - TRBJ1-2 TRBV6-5 CASSYSLQTPYGYTF
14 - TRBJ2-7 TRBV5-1 CASSLMTPGYEQYF
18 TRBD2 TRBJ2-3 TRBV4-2 CASSPGFAGEWGTDTQYF
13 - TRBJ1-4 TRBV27 CASRGQGWEKLFF
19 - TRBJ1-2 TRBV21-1 CASSKVNRALGSSDYGYTF
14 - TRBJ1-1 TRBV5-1 CASSFSDMNTEAFF
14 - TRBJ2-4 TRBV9 CASSTTVAKNIQYF
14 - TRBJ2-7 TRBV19 CASSIGGSSYEQYF
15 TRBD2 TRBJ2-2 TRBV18 CASSREAWIFGELFF
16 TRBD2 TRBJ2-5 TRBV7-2 CASSAYSGRALETQYF
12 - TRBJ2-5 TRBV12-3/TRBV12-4 CASSFRAGTQYF
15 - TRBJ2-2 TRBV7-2 CASRGRGINTGELFF
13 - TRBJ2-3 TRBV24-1 CATSGTLTDTQYF
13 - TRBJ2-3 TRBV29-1 CSAAPSSTDTQYF
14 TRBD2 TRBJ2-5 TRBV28 CASRGLADQETQYF
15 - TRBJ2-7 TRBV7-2 CASSLAPGGRYEQYF
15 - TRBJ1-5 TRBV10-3 CAISGNRDSNQPQHF
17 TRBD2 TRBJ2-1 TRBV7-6 CASSPGLAGGEYNEQFF
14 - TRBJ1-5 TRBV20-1 CSATLLGSNQPQHF
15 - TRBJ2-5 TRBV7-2 CASSLPAGVLETQYF
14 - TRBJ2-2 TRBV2 CASSDQRDTGELFF
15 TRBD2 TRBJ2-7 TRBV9 CASSVGGRRSYEQYF
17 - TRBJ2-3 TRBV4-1 CASSPHEFRILADTQYF
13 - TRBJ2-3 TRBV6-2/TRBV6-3 CASSWGSQITQYF
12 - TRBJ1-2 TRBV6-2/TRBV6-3 CASSYSAYGYTF
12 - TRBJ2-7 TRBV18 CASSRDFYEQYF
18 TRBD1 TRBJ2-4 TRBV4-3 CASSRGTGGSLAKNIQYF
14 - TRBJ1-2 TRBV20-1 CSATPGLTNYGYTF
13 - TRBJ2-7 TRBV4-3 CASSPGRLYEQYF
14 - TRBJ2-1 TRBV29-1 CSVGGWGADNEQFF
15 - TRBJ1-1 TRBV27 CASSNLGQKNTEAFF
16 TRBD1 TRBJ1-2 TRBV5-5 CASSFDPGTGDRGYTF
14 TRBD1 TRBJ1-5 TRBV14 CASSRQGFNQPQHF
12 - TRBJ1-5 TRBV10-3 CAISDTNQPQHF
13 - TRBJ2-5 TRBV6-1 CASSQKRGETQYF
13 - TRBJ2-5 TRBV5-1 CASSLMDFETQYF
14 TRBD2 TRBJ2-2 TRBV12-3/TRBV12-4 CASLLLGGTGELFF
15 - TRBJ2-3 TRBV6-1 CASSDMGGNTDTQYF
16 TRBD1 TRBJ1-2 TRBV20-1 CSARLAGGQGSYGYTF
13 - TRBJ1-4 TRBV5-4 CASSLTPTGKLFF